A few counts support the clone carrying this T cell receptor (beta chain). This sample stems from a study of blood T cell repertoires in COVID-19. V lost 4 bases to trimming and J lost 5 bases, with 19 bases between them. The CDR3 covers 16 residues. CDR1 and CDR2 from the germline V gene are KGHDR and SFDVKD. The table came from immunoSEQ multiplex PCR; TCRdb's copy has only in-frame clones and leaves some out. The table has 65,000 to 95,000 clones, 75% to 90% seen once. This rearrangement joins TRBV24-1 to TRBJ2-5, with TRBD2 as a possible D gene (6 bases). Sample: peripheral blood. This TCR came from a woman aged 40 to 49 with active or convalescent COVID-19. CDR3 region: CATSEHRLDPRETQYF. The CDR3 DNA sequence: TGTGCCACCAGTGAGCACAGACTAGACCCGCGGGAGACCCAGTACTTC.